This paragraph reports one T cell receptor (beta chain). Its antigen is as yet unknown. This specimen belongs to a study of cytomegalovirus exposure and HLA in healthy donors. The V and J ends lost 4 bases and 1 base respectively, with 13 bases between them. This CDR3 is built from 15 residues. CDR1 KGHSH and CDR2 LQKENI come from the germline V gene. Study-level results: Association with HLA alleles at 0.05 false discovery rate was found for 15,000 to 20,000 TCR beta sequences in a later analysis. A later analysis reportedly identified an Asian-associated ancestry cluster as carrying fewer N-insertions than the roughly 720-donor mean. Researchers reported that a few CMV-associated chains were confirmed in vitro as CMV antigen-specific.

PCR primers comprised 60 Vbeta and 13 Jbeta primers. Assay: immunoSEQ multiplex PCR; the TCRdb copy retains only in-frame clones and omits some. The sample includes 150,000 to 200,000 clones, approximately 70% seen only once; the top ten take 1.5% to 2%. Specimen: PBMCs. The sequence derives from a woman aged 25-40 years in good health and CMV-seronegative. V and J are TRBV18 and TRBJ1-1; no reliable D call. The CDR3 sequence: CASSLSTEPNTEAFF. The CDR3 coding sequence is TGTGCCAGCTCACTATCGACTGAGCCGAACACTGAAGCTTTCTTT.